A selection of T cell receptor beta chains follows, all from one sample in a study of blood T cell repertoires in COVID-19. Data came from immunoSEQ multiplex PCR; TCRdb stores just in-frame clones and leaves some out. Here the sample spans about 220,000 clones, 83% being singletons. Sequenced: PBMCs or T cells enriched from blood (not recorded which). All receptors derive from a woman aged 40 to 49 who had been exposed to COVID-19. CDR3s include the opening cysteine and the closing phenylalanine or tryptophan. Fields, in order: clone size, D gene, V gene, J gene, CDR3 DNA, CDR3 protein. D genes are given only for firm matches. Clone size, where shown, is once, few, many, or a class for clones that have expanded.

>-|-|TRBV6-2/TRBV6-3|TRBJ1-1
TGTGCCAGCAGTTACGGGGGATTGGGGGGGCGCGACCTTGAAGCTTTCTTT
CASSYGGLGGRDLEAFF
>few|TRBD1|TRBV27|TRBJ1-1
TGTGCCAGCAGAAGACAGGGGGCCACTGAAGCTTTCTTT
CASRRQGATEAFF
>-|-|TRBV3-1/TRBV3-2|TRBJ1-1
TGTGCCAGCAGCCCCCGGACAGCAAACACTGAAGCTTTCTTT
CASSPRTANTEAFF
>-|-|TRBV5-6|TRBJ2-1
TGTGCCAGCAGCTTACGGGGGGCGTACAATGAGCAGTTCTTC
CASSLRGAYNEQFF
>-|-|TRBV12-3/TRBV12-4|TRBJ1-1
TGTGCCAGCAGTTTAGTCGAGGGGTGGGGGCGATTT
CASSLVEGWGRF
>-|TRBD2|TRBV11-1|TRBJ2-7
TGTGCCAGCAGCCCGAGGACTAGCGGGGTGACGTACGAGCAGTACTTC
CASSPRTSGVTYEQYF
>-|-|TRBV11-1|TRBJ2-1
TGTGCCAGCAGCCTTGGATTTGGGGGGGCCGAGCAGTTCTTC
CASSLGFGGAEQFF
>-|TRBD1|TRBV20-1|TRBJ1-3
TGCAGTGCTAGTACCCAGGGGGCATCTCCGGATGGAAACACCATATATTTT
CSASTQGASPDGNTIYF
>few|-|TRBV9|TRBJ2-1
TGTGCCAGCGGGGGAGAGGGTGCGGGGAATGAGCAGTTCTTC
CASGGEGAGNEQFF
>-|-|TRBV5-5|TRBJ2-3
TGTGCCAGCAGCTTTACACGAGCGGAATCTAGCACAGATACGCAGTATTTT
CASSFTRAESSTDTQYF
>-|-|TRBV7-8|TRBJ2-1
TGTGCCAGCAGCTTAGCTGGGACTCGGAGCTCCTACAATGAGCAGTTCTTC
CASSLAGTRSSYNEQFF
>-|TRBD1|TRBV2|TRBJ1-1
TGTGCCAGCAGTGAAGCCTCTCGCGGACAGGCTGAAGCTTTCTTT
CASSEASRGQAEAFF
>-|TRBD1|TRBV9|TRBJ1-1
TGTGCCAGCAGCGTAAACAGGGGGAACACTGAAGCTTTCTTT
CASSVNRGNTEAFF
>few|TRBD1|TRBV12-3/TRBV12-4|TRBJ1-2
TGTGCCAGCAGTGACAGGGCCTCGGGCTACACCTTC
CASSDRASGYTF
>-|TRBD1|TRBV5-1|TRBJ2-7
TGCGCCAGCACAGGGACAGGGAGATACGAGCAGTACTTC
CASTGTGRYEQYF
>-|-|TRBV19|TRBJ2-1
TGTGCCAGTAGTACCCGGTTTGATAGCGGCAATGAGCAGTTCTTC
CASSTRFDSGNEQFF
>-|TRBD1|TRBV6-2/TRBV6-3|TRBJ2-7
TGTGCCAGCAGTTACTCGTGGGACAGGACGGGCTCCTACGAGCAGTACTTC
CASSYSWDRTGSYEQYF
>-|-|TRBV6-2/TRBV6-3|TRBJ1-5
TGTGCCAGCAGTTACTCTCTAGGGGCGCCCTATAGCAATCAGCCCCAGCATTTT
CASSYSLGAPYSNQPQHF
>-|-|TRBV6-4|TRBJ2-1
TGTGCCAGCAGTGACCGGCCCAGGGTCCCCTACAATGAGCAGTTCTTC
CASSDRPRVPYNEQFF
>few|TRBD1|TRBV6-5|TRBJ1-6
TGTGCCAGCACCCTCAGGACAGGAGGGGATTCACCCCTCCACTTT
CASTLRTGGDSPLHF
>-|TRBD1|TRBV7-9|TRBJ2-1
TGTGCCAGCAGCTCAGGAGACAGGGTAAATGAGCAGTTCTTC
CASSSGDRVNEQFF
>-|-|TRBV6-5|TRBJ1-3
TGTGCCAGCAGTCAACGGGATTCTGGAAACACCATATATTTT
CASSQRDSGNTIYF
>-|TRBD1|TRBV6-2/TRBV6-3|TRBJ2-2
TGTGCCAGCAGCCTAGCGCCCGGGACAGGGTTGGGCACCGGGGAGCTGTTTTTT
CASSLAPGTGLGTGELFF
>-|TRBD2|TRBV4-1|TRBJ2-2
TGCGCCAGCAGCCAAGATCTCAGGATTGGACTAGCGGGGGGGCGGAACACCGGGGAGCTGTTTTTT
CASSQDLRIGLAGGRNTGELFF
>-|TRBD2|TRBV30|TRBJ2-2
TGTGCCTGGATGAAGCGGGGGGGCGCCGGGGAGCTGTTTTTT
CAWMKRGGAGELFF
>-|TRBD1|TRBV7-2|TRBJ1-5
TGTGCCAGCAGCGGTACAGGGGGGGCTCAGCCCCAGCATTTT
CASSGTGGAQPQHF
>-|TRBD1|TRBV9|TRBJ2-5
TGTGCCAGCAGCCCTCCCTGGACAGGGCCTCCAGTTGGGGAGACCCAGTACTTC
CASSPPWTGPPVGETQYF
>-|-|TRBV6-5|TRBJ1-2
TGTGCCAGCAGCAGGACAGCAGCTAACTATGGCTACACCTTC
CASSRTAANYGYTF
>-|TRBD1|TRBV7-9|TRBJ1-1
TGTGCCAGCAGCGAGGACAGGGGACTCACTGAAGCTTTCTTT
CASSEDRGLTEAFF
>once|TRBD2|TRBV5-1|TRBJ2-2
TGCGCCAGCAGCCGGATAGCGGGGGGCCTTGACACCGGGGAGCTGTTTTTT
CASSRIAGGLDTGELFF
>-|TRBD1|TRBV11-3|TRBJ2-1
TGTGCCAGCAGCACGGGACAGGGATACAATGAGCAGTTCTTC
CASSTGQGYNEQFF
>-|-|TRBV9|TRBJ1-4
TGTGCCAGCAGCTCCCAGGGCGGTTCTAATGAAAAACTGTTTTTT
CASSSQGGSNEKLFF
>-|TRBD1|TRBV18|TRBJ2-2
TGTGCCAGCTCATCGCGGACAGGGGGCAGTACCGGGGAGCTGTTTTTT
CASSSRTGGSTGELFF
>-|TRBD2|TRBV19|TRBJ2-1
TGTGCCAGTAGTATAGTCCTGCGGGGGATCGATGAGCAGTTCTTC
CASSIVLRGIDEQFF
>-|TRBD2|TRBV9|TRBJ2-5
TGTGCCAGCAGCCCAAGTAGTGGGGGACTAGCCCAAGAGACCCAGTACTTC
CASSPSSGGLAQETQYF
>-|-|TRBV7-2|TRBJ1-1
TGTGCCAGCAGCAGATGGACAGAGAACACTGAAGCTTTCTTT
CASSRWTENTEAFF
>-|-|TRBV27|TRBJ2-7
TGTGCCAGCAGGGGACCGGGACTCTCTCCCTACGAGCAGTACTTC
CASRGPGLSPYEQYF
>-|-|TRBV28|TRBJ1-3
TGTGCCACCGAGGGAGCGGGGTTTGGAAACACCATATATTTT
CATEGAGFGNTIYF
>-|TRBD1|TRBV6-6|TRBJ2-5
TGTGCCAGCAAAACGGGGACAGCACAAGAGACCCAGTACTTC
CASKTGTAQETQYF
>-|TRBD2|TRBV3-1/TRBV3-2|TRBJ2-3
TGTGCCAGCAGCCAAGGGCATTGGACTAGCGGGGGCCGGGGAGATACGCAGTATTTT
CASSQGHWTSGGRGDTQYF